This TCR beta chain was captured by sequencing in a study of cytomegalovirus exposure and HLA in healthy donors. Overall study findings and caveats: A later analysis reported that several of the most significant clusters appeared to be linked to common viral pathogens, among them Epstein-Barr virus.

Per germline, CDR1 MNHNY and CDR2 SVGAGI (reference sequence). This CDR3 is built from 14 residues. V was pared by 5 bases and J by 3 bases, with 4 bases of the junction left unmatched. 13 Jbeta primers and 60 Vbeta primers were used for the PCR. TCRdb's table, derived via immunoSEQ multiplex PCR, lists solely in-frame clones and lacks some. Among approximately 170,000 clones listed, more than 70% were seen once. Worth noting for this clone: Its target is unknown.

V is TRBV6-6 and J is TRBJ2-3, with 8 bases matching TRBD1. This TCR was recovered from a man aged 25 to 45 in good health and CMV-seropositive. Sequences were obtained from PBMCs. The CDR3 sequence: CASSDRTGTDTQYF. In DNA form, the CDR3 reads TGTGCCAGCAGTGACAGGACAGGGACAGATACGCAGTATTTT.